The clone carrying this TCR beta chain was picked up one time. The CDR3 is 15 residues long. The germline gives CDR1 SGDLS, CDR2 YYNGEE. V was trimmed by 0 bases and J by 1 base, leaving 8 bases between them. This entry belongs to a study of cytomegalovirus exposure and HLA in healthy donors. In the study overall: Unique TCR beta sequences numbering approximately 100 million came from 150 million to 200 million T cells in an earlier analysis.

The primer mix had 60 Vbeta and 13 Jbeta primers. Some clones are missing from TCRdb's copy, which holds only in-frame ones; the method was immunoSEQ multiplex PCR. The data hold around 110,000 clones, with 80% to 85% observed a single time. This receptor was identified in a woman in her 30s in good health and CMV-seronegative. The sequenced material came from PBMCs. V gene TRBV9 combines with J gene TRBJ2-1; no clear D. CDR3 loop: CASSVERVSYNEQFF. The CDR3 region has the DNA TGTGCCAGCAGCGTAGAGCGCGTGTCCTACAATGAGCAGTTCTTC.